Sequencing of this T cell receptor beta chain was carried out in a study of metastatic and nonmetastatic thyroid tumors. The entire patient cohort was treatment-naive prior to thyroid surgery. Germline V gives CDR1 SGHAT, CDR2 FQNNGV. CDR3 length: 19 residues. V dropped 0 bases and J dropped 1; count of bases not matched to a gene: 9. TCRdb re-clonotyped the PCR reads through MiXCR. The sample contains more than 30,000 clones, roughly 19% of which appear only once. There are many counts of this clone. Sequencing input: blood. The rearrangement uses TRBV11-2 and TRBJ2-1; 10 bases align to TRBD2. The receptor comes from a female donor with papillary thyroid cancer or a benign thyroid nodule (not recorded which). Some clones in this sample may be carry-over from other donors' samples. The CDR3 sequence is CASSLEAGGQLRSYNEQFF. The CDR3 DNA reads as TGTGCCAGCAGCTTAGAAGCGGGGGGGCAACTTAGGTCCTACAATGAGCAGTTCTTC. The whole variable domain, remainder taken from reference TRBV11-2 and TRBJ2-1, is EAGVAQSPRYKIIEKRQSVAFWCNPISGHATLYWYQQILGQGPKLLIQFQNNGVVDDSQLPKDRFSAERLKGVDSTLKIQPAKLEDSAVYLCASSLEAGGQLRSYNEQFFGPGTRLTVL.